The rows below give T cell receptor beta chains drawn from one sample of a study of response to subunit inactivated influenza vaccine. TCRdb itself ran the RT-PCR reads through MiXCR, one entry per CDR3 protein. The top ten hold 26% of the sample, which has some 190,000 distinct CDR3 sequences, around 15% seen once. The sequencing used CD8+ T cells sorted from PBMCs, collected 5 days after vaccination. These TCRs come from a man aged 45 to 65 who received an inactivated influenza vaccine. CDR3s include the opening cysteine and the closing phenylalanine or tryptophan. Fields, in order: clone size, V gene, J gene, D gene, CDR3 DNA, CDR3 protein. The D gene is left open where the match is weak. Clone size is stated in some rows and not others, as once, few, many or a class when expanded.

>many|TRBV7-8|TRBJ2-7|TRBD2
TGTGCCAGCAGCCCCGGACTAGCGGGTGATTACCTCTACGAGCAGTACTTC
CASSPGLAGDYLYEQYF
>few|TRBV12-3/TRBV12-4|TRBJ2-3|-
TGTGCCAGCAGTTCCGGGGACGTTGGTTTCACAGATACGCAGTATTTT
CASSSGDVGFTDTQYF
>-|TRBV7-2|TRBJ2-5|TRBD1
TGTGCCAGCAGCTTACCCGGACAGGGGGCGAGAGAGACCCAGTACTTC
CASSLPGQGARETQYF
>few|TRBV12-3/TRBV12-4|TRBJ1-3|-
TGTGCCAGCAGTTTAGCGCTGGGGGCTGGAAACACCATATATTTT
CASSLALGAGNTIYF
>-|TRBV6-2/TRBV6-3|TRBJ2-1|-
TGTGCCAGCAATACGGGACTGAACAATGAGCAGTTCTTC
CASNTGLNNEQFF
>many|TRBV27|TRBJ1-2|TRBD1
TGTGCCAGCAGCTTAGGACAGGGGTACGGTGGCTACACCTTC
CASSLGQGYGGYTF
>-|TRBV27|TRBJ2-5|-
TGTGCCAGCAGTTTTTCGGGACATAAGCAAGAGACCCAGTACTTC
CASSFSGHKQETQYF
>-|TRBV28|TRBJ2-2|-
TGTGCCAGCAGTCCGGAGTCCGGGGAGCTGTTTTTT
CASSPESGELFF
>-|TRBV30|TRBJ2-1|TRBD2
TGTGCCTGGGGGACTAGCGGGGCCTACAATGAGCAGTTCTTC
CAWGTSGAYNEQFF
>-|TRBV2|TRBJ1-4|-
TGTGCCAGCAGACACCGGGGGCTTAATGAAAAACTGTTTTTT
CASRHRGLNEKLFF
>few|TRBV12-3/TRBV12-4|TRBJ2-5|-
TGTGCCAGCAGGGACTCGTATAGGCCCCAAGAGACCCAGTACTTC
CASRDSYRPQETQYF
>many|TRBV4-1|TRBJ2-7|TRBD1
TGCGCCAGCAGACAAACCGAGACAGGGACCTACGAGCAGTACTTC
CASRQTETGTYEQYF
>-|TRBV7-9|TRBJ2-1|-
TGTGCCAGCAGCTCTGGACAAGGCTACTTCAATGAGCAGTTCTTC
CASSSGQGYFNEQFF
>-|TRBV5-1|TRBJ1-2|TRBD1
TGCGCCAGCAGCTCGGGACAGGGTGGCGGCTATGGCTACACCTTC
CASSSGQGGGYGYTF
>few|TRBV4-1|TRBJ2-7|TRBD2
TGCGCCAGCAGCCAAGGCCCGGTCGGGAGGGGGACCTACGAGCAGTACTTC
CASSQGPVGRGTYEQYF
>-|TRBV2|TRBJ2-4|-
TGTGCCAGCAGTGAAGTATCCGGGTTTGGGAACATTCAGTACTTC
CASSEVSGFGNIQYF
>-|TRBV2|TRBJ2-7|TRBD2
TGTGCCAGCAAGGGACTAGCGGGAGGTCTTTTCGACGAGCAGTACTTC
CASKGLAGGLFDEQYF
>-|TRBV15|TRBJ2-5|-
TGTGCCACCAGCAGCGGGTGGGGGCCCCAAGAGACCCAGTACTTC
CATSSGWGPQETQYF
>few|TRBV29-1|TRBJ2-3|TRBD2
TGCAGCGTTGACGGCGGGAGGTTAGATACGCAGTATTTT
CSVDGGRLDTQYF
>-|TRBV7-9|TRBJ2-7|TRBD1
TGTGCCAGCAGCCGACGACAGGGGCCCTACGAGCAGTACTTC
CASSRRQGPYEQYF
>few|TRBV7-9|TRBJ2-5|-
TGTGCCAGCAGCTTGGGCAGGGGCCAAGAGACCCAGTACTTC
CASSLGRGQETQYF
>few|TRBV6-1|TRBJ1-1|-
TGTGCCAGCAGCCCCGGGACACTTGAAGCTTTCTTT
CASSPGTLEAFF
>-|TRBV29-1|TRBJ2-3|TRBD2
TGCAGCGTTGAAGGCTTCCAGGGGCCCACAGCGGGAGACTTTTATACGCAGTATTTT
CSVEGFQGPTAGDFYTQYF
>many|TRBV5-1|TRBJ2-7|-
TGCGCCAGCAGCTTGGATACAGGGACTACCTACGAGCAGTACTTC
CASSLDTGTTYEQYF
>few|TRBV6-5|TRBJ2-1|-
TGTGCCAGCAGTTACAACCCCAAACAATACAATGAGCAGTTCTTC
CASSYNPKQYNEQFF
>-|TRBV27|TRBJ2-2|-
TGTGCCAGCAGCCGGGGGATTGCCGGGGAGCTGTTTTTT
CASSRGIAGELFF
>-|TRBV4-3|TRBJ2-6|-
TGCGCCAGCAGCCAAGCAACGGGTGCTGGGGCCAACGTCCTGACTTTC
CASSQATGAGANVLTF
>once|TRBV29-1|TRBJ2-2|TRBD1
TGCAGCGTTGGGACAGGGCATAACACCGGGGAGCTGTTTTTT
CSVGTGHNTGELFF
>few|TRBV7-6|TRBJ2-7|-
TGTGCCAGCAGCCATGAGGCTGTATTTTCCTACGAGCAGTACTTC
CASSHEAVFSYEQYF
>-|TRBV5-1|TRBJ1-5|-
TGCGCCAGCAGCTTGGATGGCAGTAGCAATCAGCCCCAGCATTTT
CASSLDGSSNQPQHF
>many|TRBV6-2/TRBV6-3|TRBJ2-7|-
TGTGCCAGCAAGACAGGGAGGGACTACGAGCAGTACTTC
CASKTGRDYEQYF
>few|TRBV10-3|TRBJ2-5|-
TGTGCCATCAGGGGCACGGTCCAAGAGACCCAGTACTTC
CAIRGTVQETQYF
>-|TRBV6-6|TRBJ2-7|-
TGTGCCAGCGGTTACTCTACCTACGAGCAGTACTTC
CASGYSTYEQYF
>few|TRBV7-9|TRBJ2-1|TRBD2
TGTGCCAGCAACCTAGCGGGAGGAAGGTACAATGAGCAGTTCTTC
CASNLAGGRYNEQFF
>many|TRBV12-3/TRBV12-4|TRBJ2-2|TRBD2
TGTGCCAGCATTACCGGGACTAGCGGGGGGGCGTGGACCGGGGAGCTGTTTTTT
CASITGTSGGAWTGELFF
>few|TRBV12-3/TRBV12-4|TRBJ2-1|-
TGTGCCAGCAGTTTGTACGGGAGTAGGGTCAATGAGCAGTTCTTC
CASSLYGSRVNEQFF